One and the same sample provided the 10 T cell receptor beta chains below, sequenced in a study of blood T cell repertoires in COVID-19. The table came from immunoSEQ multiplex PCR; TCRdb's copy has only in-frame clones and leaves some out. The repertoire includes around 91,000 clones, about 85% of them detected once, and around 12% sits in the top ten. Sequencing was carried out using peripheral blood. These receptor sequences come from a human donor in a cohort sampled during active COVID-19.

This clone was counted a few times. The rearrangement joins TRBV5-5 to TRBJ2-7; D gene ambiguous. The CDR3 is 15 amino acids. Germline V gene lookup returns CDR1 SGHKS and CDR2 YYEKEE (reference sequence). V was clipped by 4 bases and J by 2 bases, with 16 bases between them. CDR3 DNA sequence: TGTGCCAGCAGCCGGGTGTTCGCAGACCCCTACGAGCAGTACTTC. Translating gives CASSRVFADPYEQYF.

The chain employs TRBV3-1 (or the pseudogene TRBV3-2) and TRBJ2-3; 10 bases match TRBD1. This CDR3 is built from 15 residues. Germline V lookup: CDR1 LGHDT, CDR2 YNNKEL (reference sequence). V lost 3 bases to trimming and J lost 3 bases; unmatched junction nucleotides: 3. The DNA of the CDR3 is TGTGCCAGCAGCCAGGACAGGGGGGCAACAGATACGCAGTATTTT. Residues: CASSQDRGATDTQYF.

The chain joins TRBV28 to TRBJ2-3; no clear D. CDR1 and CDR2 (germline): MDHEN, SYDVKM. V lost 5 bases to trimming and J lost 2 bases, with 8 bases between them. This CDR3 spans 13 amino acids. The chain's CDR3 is CASSRLDTDTQYF. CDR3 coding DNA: TGTGCCAGCAGTCGACTCGACACAGATACGCAGTATTTT.

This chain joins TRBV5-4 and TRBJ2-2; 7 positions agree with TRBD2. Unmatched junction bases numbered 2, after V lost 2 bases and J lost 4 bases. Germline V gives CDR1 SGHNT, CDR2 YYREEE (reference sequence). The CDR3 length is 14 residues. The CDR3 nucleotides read TGTGCCAGCAGCTTCGGCGGGGGCACCGGGGAGCTGTTTTTT. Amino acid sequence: CASSFGGGTGELFF.

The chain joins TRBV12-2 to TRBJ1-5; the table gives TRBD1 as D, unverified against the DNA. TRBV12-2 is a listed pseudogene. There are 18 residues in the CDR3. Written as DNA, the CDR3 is TGTGCAAGTCGCTTATGGGGACAGGGGCTCGGTAGCAATCAGCCCCAGCATTTT. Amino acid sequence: CASRLWGQGLGSNQPQHF.

CDR3 nucleotides: TGTGCCAGCAGTTACCCCGGGGGGAGGGAAAAACTGTTTTTT. Its protein product is CASSYPGGREKLFF. The gene calls are TRBV6-6 and TRBJ1-4; perhaps TRBD1 as D (5 bases). The V gene's germline CDR1 is MNHNY and CDR2 SVGAGI (reference sequence). CDR3 size: 14 residues. The V gene lost 2 bases and the J gene lost 8 bases, with 12 bases spanning the gap.

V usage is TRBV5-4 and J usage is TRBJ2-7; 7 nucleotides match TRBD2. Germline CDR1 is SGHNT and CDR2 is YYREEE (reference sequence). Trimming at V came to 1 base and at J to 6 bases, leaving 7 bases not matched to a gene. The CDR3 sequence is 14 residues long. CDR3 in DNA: TGTGCCAGCAGCTTGTGGCTCCCGGGGGGCGAGCAGTACTTC. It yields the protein CASSLWLPGGEQYF.

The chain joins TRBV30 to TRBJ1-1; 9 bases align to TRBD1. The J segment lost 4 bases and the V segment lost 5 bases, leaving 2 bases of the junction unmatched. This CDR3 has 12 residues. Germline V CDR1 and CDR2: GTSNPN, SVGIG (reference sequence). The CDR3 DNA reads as TGTGCCTGGGGACAGGGGACCACTGAAGCTTTCTTT. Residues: CAWGQGTTEAFF.

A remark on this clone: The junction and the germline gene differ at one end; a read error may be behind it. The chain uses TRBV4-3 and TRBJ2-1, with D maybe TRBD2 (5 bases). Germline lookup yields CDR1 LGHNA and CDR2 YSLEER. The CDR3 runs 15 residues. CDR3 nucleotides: TGCGCCAGCAGACAAGGAAGAGCTGGGAGCAATGAGCAGTTCTTC. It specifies CASRQGRAGSNEQFF.

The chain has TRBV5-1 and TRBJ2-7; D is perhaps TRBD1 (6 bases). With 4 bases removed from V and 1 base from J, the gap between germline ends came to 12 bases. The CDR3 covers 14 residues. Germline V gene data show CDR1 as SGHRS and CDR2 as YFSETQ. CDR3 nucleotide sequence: TGCGCCAGCAGCGCCCGACAGGTTTCCTACGAGCAGTACTTC. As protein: CASSARQVSYEQYF.